Each of the 11 T cell receptor beta chains below was sequenced from the same sample in a study of identical twins. TCRdb reanalysed the 5' RACE reads using MiXCR and keeps one entry per CDR3 protein. Of roughly 690,000 distinct CDR3 sequences detected, 21% appear once; the ten largest clones hold roughly 4%. The sample also formed part of further work on T cells expressing NK-cell markers.

The sequenced sample consisted of PBMCs. The receptor source for this set is a woman aged 18-29 years in good health.

This chain connects TRBV6-5 to TRBJ2-7; 7 positions agree with TRBD1. The CDR3 length is 12 residues. Germline-derived CDR1 and CDR2 are MNHEY and SVGAGI. The J segment lost 7 bases and the V segment lost 8 bases, leaving 8 bases of the junction unmatched. CDR3: CASAKRGREQYF. The CDR3 coding sequence is TGTGCCAGCGCCAAAAGGGGGCGGGAGCAGTACTTC.

The genes are TRBV6-1 and TRBJ2-2; 10 nucleotides agree with TRBD1. The CDR3 consists of 17 residues. V was pared by 8 bases and J by 4 bases, with 13 bases of the junction left unmatched. Looked up from germline, CDR1 is MNHNS and CDR2 is SASEGT. This chain's CDR3 is CASQDRGGVSGTGELFF. The CDR3 nucleotides are TGTGCCAGCCAGGACAGGGGGGGAGTATCGGGCACCGGGGAGCTGTTTTTT.

The sample holds many counts of this clonotype. CDR3 nucleotides: TGTGCCAGCAGCGTACGGAAGGTGAACACTGAAGCTTTCTTT. Translation gives CASSVRKVNTEAFF. The genes are TRBV7-8 and TRBJ1-1, with D unclear. This CDR3 has 14 amino acids. Germline V gene lookup returns CDR1 SGHVS and CDR2 FQNEAQ. Trimming stripped 5 bases from V and 0 bases from J, with 10 bases between.

The chain recombines TRBV11-3 with TRBJ2-1; no clear D. V lost 2 bases and J lost 15, with 17 bases in between. Germline lookup yields CDR1 SGHNT and CDR2 YENEEA. This CDR3 is built from 13 residues. CDR3 in amino acids: CASSLPGHPMGFF. For the CDR3, the DNA is TGTGCCAGCAGCTTACCCGGCCATCCCATGGGGTTCTTC.

This clonotype was recorded a few times. The chain carries TRBV20-1 and TRBJ2-2; 14 bases line up with TRBD2. With 3 bases clipped from V and 6 bases from J, the junction kept 0 bases outside the gene matches. CDR3 length: 14 amino acids. CDR1 and CDR2 from the germline V gene are DFQATT and SNEGSKA (reference sequence). The CDR3 bases are TGCAGTGCTAGGACTAGCGGGAGGGCCGGGGAGCTGTTTTTT. This codes for CSARTSGRAGELFF.

DNA of the CDR3: TGTGCCAGCAGCTTAGCCAGGGTTACCGGGGAGCTGTTTTTT. Residues: CASSLARVTGELFF. The chain carries TRBV7-9 and TRBJ2-2; D is possibly TRBD1 (5 bases). The germline V and J ends were trimmed by 0 bases and 5 bases, with 7 bases remaining between them. The CDR3 runs to 14 residues. The germline CDR1 and CDR2 sequences are SEHNR and FQNEAQ (reference sequence).

The chain links TRBV5-1 to TRBJ2-7; 7 bases match TRBD1. Germline CDR1 is SGHRS and CDR2 is YFSETQ. CDR3 length equals 16 residues. J lost 3 bases, V lost 4 bases, and 13 bases had no gene match. CDR3: CASSLPPGTANYEQYF. CDR3 DNA sequence: TGCGCCAGCAGCCTCCCACCAGGGACAGCCAACTACGAGCAGTACTTC.

The CDR3, as DNA: TGTGCCAGCAGCTTGTCAAAGCTAGCGGGGACAATCACAGATACGCAGTATTTT. This sequence encodes CASSLSKLAGTITDTQYF. The chain recombines TRBV11-1 with TRBJ2-3; 9 bases agree with TRBD2. The V and J ends lost 3 bases and 2 bases, in that order; junction bases with no gene match: 12. CDR3 size: 18 residues. Germline CDR1 reads SGHAT; CDR2 reads FQDESV (reference sequence). The complete variable domain, with remaining parts taken from reference TRBV11-1 and TRBJ2-3, reads EAEVAQSPRYKITEKSQAVAFWCDPISGHATLYWYRQILGQGPELLVQFQDESVVDDSQLPKDRFSAERLKGVDSTLKIQPAELGDSAMYLCASSLSKLAGTITDTQYFGPGTRLTVL.

The chain uses TRBV7-3 and TRBJ2-1, with TRBD1 identical over 10 bases. There are 13 residues in the CDR3. The V gene's germline CDR1 is SGHTA and CDR2 FQGTGA. With V trimmed by 8 bases and J by 7 bases, 5 bases remained unmatched. CDR3 loop: CASGPGQGNEQFF. CDR3 DNA sequence: TGTGCCAGCGGCCCGGGACAGGGGAATGAGCAGTTCTTC.

There are many counts of this clonotype. The chain joins TRBV7-9 to TRBJ2-7; TRBD2 agrees at 10 bases. V was clipped by 4 bases and J by 7 bases; unmatched bases: 13. The CDR3 totals 16 residues. CDR1 is SEHNR, CDR2 FQNEAQ, per germline (reference sequence). The CDR3 sequence is CASSSGWTSGVGEQYF. The CDR3 bases are TGTGCCAGCAGCTCCGGGTGGACTAGCGGTGTGGGGGAGCAGTACTTC.

This clonotype was detected many times. The chain joins TRBV29-1 to TRBJ2-7; D might be TRBD1 (5 bases). This CDR3 has 12 amino acids. V lost 6 bases and J 3 bases, leaving 12 bases between the germline ends. Germline V gene lookup returns CDR1 SQVTM and CDR2 ANQGSEA. This CDR3 reads CSVSRVGYEQYF. CDR3 nucleotides: TGCAGCGTCAGCAGGGTGGGCTACGAGCAGTACTTC.